Sequencing of this TCR beta chain was carried out in a study of tumor and adjacent non-tumor tissue in lung cancer. Study-wide results and caveats: Shorter survival was associated with higher TCR diversity in tumors.

This clonotype was found many times. Its antigen remains unidentified. This sample's RNA came from whole unsorted tissue. TCRbeta libraries were built with three rounds of nested PCR, modified from ARM-PCR. MiXCR, applied by TCRdb to the multiplex PCR reads, yields one record per CDR3 protein. The sample lists about 200,000 distinct CDR3 sequences, approximately 74% occurring once. Sequencing input: lung tumor tissue. The TCR originated in a man aged 55 to 70 with non-small cell lung cancer.

The CDR3: CSARPPVTYSNQPQHF. Written as DNA, the CDR3 is TGCAGTGCTAGACCCCCTGTAACTTATAGCAATCAGCCCCAGCATTTT. The chain has TRBV20-1 and TRBJ1-5; D unclear. The CDR3 is 16 amino acids. The V gene lost 2 bases and the J gene lost 0 bases, with 14 bases spanning the gap. Germline CDR1 is DFQATT and CDR2 is SNEGSKA (reference sequence).